This TCR beta chain is drawn from a study of beta chain features in type 1 diabetes (dated by TCRdb to 2017 to 2018). Regarding the research as a whole: No differences in mean age, gender distribution, total cell number or subset yield were found between patients and healthy donors. The study compared TCRB repertoires of sorted circulating CD4+ T cell subsets between recently diagnosed type 1 diabetes patients and matched healthy donors. Across all samples, about 110 million sorted cells were examined, and cell number per subset correlated strongly with RNA yield. Naive and central memory subsets were obtained from all 30 or so donors, but regulatory and stem cell-like memory subsets were isolated from only 8 patients and about 8 healthy donors. What the research found in general, with its limitations: Sequencing cDNA rather than genomic DNA could over-represent highly expressing activated cells, although activation and CD3 levels did not differ between groups. Naive, central memory and regulatory TCRB repertoires appeared to be more alike among patients than among healthy donors. PCR might favor shorter templates, but patient and control samples were amplified and corrected together, so any skew would affect both groups equally. Type 1 diabetes patients showed a moderate but significant shortening of TCRB CDR3 length in all four CD4+ subsets. HLA sub-analyses involved small numbers of individuals, so any influence of HLA type on TCRB rearrangement remained unresolved. Fewer insertions and more nucleotide deletions at VDJ recombination sites were observed in patients with type 1 diabetes, implying thymic rearrangement abnormalities.

Its CDR3 holds 15 amino acids, cysteine through phenylalanine. The DNA shown is the 45-base CDR3, in frame from base 1. V lost 4 bases and J lost 6 bases, and the count of bases not matched to a germline gene is 7. The germline V gene encodes CDR1 MNHEY and CDR2 SVGAGI. The High Capacity cDNA Reverse Transcription Kit was used to reverse transcribe all of the isolated RNA, meaning that expressed TCRB transcripts were what got sequenced. Deep immunoSEQ sequencing was applied to naive, central memory and regulatory T cell samples, giving an average of about 3.8 million total reads per sample. After sorted cells were lysed in RLT buffer, RNA was extracted with DNase-treated RNeasy Micro or Mini kits, with the choice depending on cell number. To prevent cross-contamination, each cell subset was processed individually, whereas patient and healthy donor samples were processed jointly. The immunoSEQ multiplex PCR was used to amplify TCRB sequences from cDNA, generating 87-bp fragments that spanned the CDR3 region. Amplicons were sequenced on the Illumina HiSeq platform. The authors processed their data as follows. Synthetic template baselines were used to correct PCR bias computationally, reads within Hamming distance 2 were collapsed together, and singletons that could not be merged were discarded. Reads were aligned against IMGT so that V, D and J genes, CDR3 length and insertions or deletions at six rearrangement sites could be assigned. Within each subset, clonotype counts were normalized to the number of sorted cells before true diversity and Gini coefficients were calculated with the tcR R package. Repertoire sharing was quantified using the overlap coefficient calculated on TCRB nucleotide sequences. As stored in TCRdb, this immuneACCESS dataset retains in-frame rearrangements with V and J assigned. A fraction of the clones does not appear; measured against another copy, unresolved V genes explain less than half of the discrepancy, and the remainder lacks a known reason. The DNA was the basis for D and trimming; V, J and clone size are from that table. This sample is represented by nearly 350,000 clones; over 7% of them were singletons. The top ten clonotypes cover roughly 1% of the sample.

A single peripheral blood draw of about 116 mL on average was collected from each donor into heparinised tubes. Using a panel that included CD45RO, CCR7, CD25, CD127, CD95 and CD27, naive, central memory, regulatory and stem cell-like memory CD4+ T cells were sorted on a BD FACSAria II. A purity above 98% was achieved for all sorted populations. PBMCs were isolated right away by Lymphoprep density gradient centrifugation and were stained directly, without culture. So that batch effects would be minimized, each experiment stained and sorted samples in pairs, pairing one healthy donor with one patient. This clone was picked up a small number of times. The target of this receptor is not known. It has no much larger one-base neighbor in the sample; base qualities were not kept.

The sequence is built from TRBV6-5 and TRBJ2-1, and TRBD2 aligns with 9 junction nucleotides. Material for sequencing was central memory CD4+ T cells from blood. This receptor was taken from a man aged 25-40 years with type 1 diabetes. The DNA sequence reads TGTGCCAGCAGTTCCATGACTAGCGGTTCCAATGAGCAGTTCTTC. Its protein is CASSSMTSGSNEQFF.